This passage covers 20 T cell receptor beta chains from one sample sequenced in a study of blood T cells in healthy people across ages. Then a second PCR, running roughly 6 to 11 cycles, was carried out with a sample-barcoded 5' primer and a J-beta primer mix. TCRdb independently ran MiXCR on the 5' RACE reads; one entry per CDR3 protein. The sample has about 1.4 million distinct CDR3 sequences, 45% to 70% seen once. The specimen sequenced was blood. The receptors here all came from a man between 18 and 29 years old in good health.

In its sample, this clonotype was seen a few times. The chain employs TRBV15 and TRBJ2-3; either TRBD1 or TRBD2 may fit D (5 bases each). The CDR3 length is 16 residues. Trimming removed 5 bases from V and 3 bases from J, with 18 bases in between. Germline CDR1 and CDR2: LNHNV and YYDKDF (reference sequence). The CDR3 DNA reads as TGTGCCACCAGCGGGAGCCGGGATAGGGGAACAGATACGCAGTATTTT. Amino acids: CATSGSRDRGTDTQYF. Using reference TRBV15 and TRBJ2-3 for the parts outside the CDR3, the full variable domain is DAMVIQNPRYQVTQFGKPVTLSCSQTLNHNVMYWYQQKSSQAPKLLFHYYDKDFNNEADTPDNFQSRRPNTSFCFLDIRSPGLGDTAMYLCATSGSRDRGTDTQYFGPGTRLTVL.

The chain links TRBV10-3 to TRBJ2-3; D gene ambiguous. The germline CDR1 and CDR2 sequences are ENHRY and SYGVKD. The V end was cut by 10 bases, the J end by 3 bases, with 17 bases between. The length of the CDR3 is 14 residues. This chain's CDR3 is CATFVGVGTDTQYF. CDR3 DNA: TGTGCCACCTTTGTTGGAGTAGGAACAGATACGCAGTATTTT.

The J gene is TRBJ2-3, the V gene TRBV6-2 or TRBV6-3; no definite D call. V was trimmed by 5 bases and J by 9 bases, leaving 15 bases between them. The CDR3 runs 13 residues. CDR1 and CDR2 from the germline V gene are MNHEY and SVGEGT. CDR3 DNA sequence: TGTGCCAGCAGTCCCCCTCCCACGGGCACGCAGTATTTT. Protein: CASSPPPTGTQYF.

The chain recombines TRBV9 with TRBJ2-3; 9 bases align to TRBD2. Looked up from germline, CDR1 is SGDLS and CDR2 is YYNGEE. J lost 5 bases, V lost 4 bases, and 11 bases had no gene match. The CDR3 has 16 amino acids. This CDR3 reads CASSPSGTSRRDTQYF. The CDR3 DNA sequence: TGTGCCAGCAGCCCCAGTGGGACTAGCCGGAGAGATACGCAGTATTTT.

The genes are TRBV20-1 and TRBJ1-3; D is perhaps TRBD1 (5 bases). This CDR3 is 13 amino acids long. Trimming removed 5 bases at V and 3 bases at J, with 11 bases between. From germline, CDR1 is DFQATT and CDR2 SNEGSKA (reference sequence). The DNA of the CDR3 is TGCAGTGCTTTTGACAGCATTGGAAACACCATATATTTT. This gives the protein CSAFDSIGNTIYF.

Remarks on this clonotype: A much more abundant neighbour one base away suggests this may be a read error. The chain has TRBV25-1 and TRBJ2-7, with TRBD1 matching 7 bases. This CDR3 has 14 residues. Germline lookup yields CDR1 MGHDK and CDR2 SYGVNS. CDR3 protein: CASSPTGESYKQYF. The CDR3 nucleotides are TGTGCCAGCAGCCCAACAGGGGAAAGCTACAAGCAGTACTTC.

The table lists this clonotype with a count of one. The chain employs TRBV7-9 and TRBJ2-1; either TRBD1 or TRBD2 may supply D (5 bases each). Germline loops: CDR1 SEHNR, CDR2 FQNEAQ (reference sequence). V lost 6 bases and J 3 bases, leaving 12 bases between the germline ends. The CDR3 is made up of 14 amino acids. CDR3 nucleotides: TGTGCCAGCAGGGGGGTCCCCCACTACAATGAGCAGTTCTTC. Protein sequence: CASRGVPHYNEQFF.

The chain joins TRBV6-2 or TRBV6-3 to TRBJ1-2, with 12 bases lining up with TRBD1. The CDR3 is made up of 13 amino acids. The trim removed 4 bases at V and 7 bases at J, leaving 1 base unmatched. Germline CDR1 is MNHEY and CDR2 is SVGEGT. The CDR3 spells CASSLGQGAGYTF. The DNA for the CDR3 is TGTGCCAGCAGTTTGGGACAGGGGGCTGGCTACACCTTC.

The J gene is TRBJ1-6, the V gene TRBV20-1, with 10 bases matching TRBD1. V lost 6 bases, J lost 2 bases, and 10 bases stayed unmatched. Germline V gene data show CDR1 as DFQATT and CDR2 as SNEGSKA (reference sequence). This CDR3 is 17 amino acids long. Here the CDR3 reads CSATTPGQGTYNSPLHF. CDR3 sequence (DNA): TGCAGTGCCACAACGCCGGGACAGGGGACCTATAATTCACCCCTCCACTTT.

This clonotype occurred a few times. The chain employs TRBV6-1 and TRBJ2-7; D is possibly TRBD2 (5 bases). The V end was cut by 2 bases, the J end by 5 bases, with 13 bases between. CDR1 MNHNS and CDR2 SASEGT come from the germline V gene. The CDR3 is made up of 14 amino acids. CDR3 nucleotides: TGTGCCAGCAGTGAACGGGTGGGGAGTGACGAGCAGTACTTC. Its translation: CASSERVGSDEQYF.

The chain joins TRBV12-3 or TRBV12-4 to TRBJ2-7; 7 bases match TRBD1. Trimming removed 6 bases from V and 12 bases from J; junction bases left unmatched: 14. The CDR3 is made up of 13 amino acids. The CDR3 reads CASRTGDGETRYF. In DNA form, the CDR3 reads TGTGCCAGCAGAACAGGGGATGGTGAGACCCGGTACTTC.

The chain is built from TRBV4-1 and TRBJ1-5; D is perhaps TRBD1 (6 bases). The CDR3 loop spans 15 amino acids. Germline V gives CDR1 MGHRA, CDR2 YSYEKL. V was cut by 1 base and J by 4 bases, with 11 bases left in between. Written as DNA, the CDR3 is TGCGCCAGCAGCCAAGCGCACAGGGTAAATCAGCCCCAGCATTTT. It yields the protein CASSQAHRVNQPQHF.

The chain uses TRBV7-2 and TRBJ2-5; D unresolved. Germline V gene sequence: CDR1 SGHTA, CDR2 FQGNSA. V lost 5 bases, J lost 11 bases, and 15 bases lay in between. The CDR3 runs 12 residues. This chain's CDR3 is CASSPFMGEQYF. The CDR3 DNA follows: TGTGCCAGCAGCCCATTCATGGGTGAGCAGTACTTC.

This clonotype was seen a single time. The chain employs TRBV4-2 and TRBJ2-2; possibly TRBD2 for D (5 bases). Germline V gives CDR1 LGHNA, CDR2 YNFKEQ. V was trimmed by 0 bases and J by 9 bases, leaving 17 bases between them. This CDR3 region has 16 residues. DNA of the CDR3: TGTGCCAGCAGCCAAGATATCCCAGCGGTACACCGGGAGCTGTTTTTT. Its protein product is CASSQDIPAVHRELFF.

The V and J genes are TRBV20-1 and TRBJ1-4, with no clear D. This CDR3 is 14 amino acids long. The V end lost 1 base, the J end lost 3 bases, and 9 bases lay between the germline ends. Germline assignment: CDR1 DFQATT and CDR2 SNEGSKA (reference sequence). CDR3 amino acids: CSARAQRPNEKLFF. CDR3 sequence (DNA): TGCAGTGCTAGAGCCCAGAGGCCTAATGAAAAACTGTTTTTT.

This chain's CDR3 is CASSFSDGYYGYTF. CDR3 sequence (DNA): TGTGCCAGCAGCTTCTCCGACGGATACTATGGCTACACCTTC. The rearrangement links TRBV11-2 to TRBJ1-2; D is unclear. The germline CDR1 and CDR2 sequences are SGHAT and FQNNGV. The ends were cut back, 3 bases at V and 3 bases at J, with 11 bases in the middle. The CDR3 covers 14 residues.

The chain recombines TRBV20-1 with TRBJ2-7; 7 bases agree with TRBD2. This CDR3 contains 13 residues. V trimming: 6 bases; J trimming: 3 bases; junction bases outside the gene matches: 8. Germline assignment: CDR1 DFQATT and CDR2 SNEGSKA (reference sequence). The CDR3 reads CSALRDYLYEQYF. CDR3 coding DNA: TGCAGTGCCCTCCGGGACTATCTCTACGAGCAGTACTTC.

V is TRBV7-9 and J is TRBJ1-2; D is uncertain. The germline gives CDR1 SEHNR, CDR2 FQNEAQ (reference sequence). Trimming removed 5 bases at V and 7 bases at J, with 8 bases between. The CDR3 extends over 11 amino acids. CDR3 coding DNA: TGTGCCAGCAGCCCGTGGTCTGGCTACACCTTC. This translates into CASSPWSGYTF.

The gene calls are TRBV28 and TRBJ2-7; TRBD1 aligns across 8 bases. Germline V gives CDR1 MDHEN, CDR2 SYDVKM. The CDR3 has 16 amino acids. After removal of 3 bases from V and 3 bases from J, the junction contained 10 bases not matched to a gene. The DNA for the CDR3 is TGTGCCAGCAGTTTGCTCTCACCCGGGACAGGCTACGAGCAGTACTTC. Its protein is CASSLLSPGTGYEQYF.

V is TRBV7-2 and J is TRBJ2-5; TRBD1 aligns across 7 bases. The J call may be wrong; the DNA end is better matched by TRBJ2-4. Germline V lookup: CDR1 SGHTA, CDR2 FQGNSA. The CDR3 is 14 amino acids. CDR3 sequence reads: CASSLRQGQNIQYF. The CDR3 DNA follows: TGTGCCAGCAGCTTAAGACAGGGCCAGAACATTCAGTACTTC.